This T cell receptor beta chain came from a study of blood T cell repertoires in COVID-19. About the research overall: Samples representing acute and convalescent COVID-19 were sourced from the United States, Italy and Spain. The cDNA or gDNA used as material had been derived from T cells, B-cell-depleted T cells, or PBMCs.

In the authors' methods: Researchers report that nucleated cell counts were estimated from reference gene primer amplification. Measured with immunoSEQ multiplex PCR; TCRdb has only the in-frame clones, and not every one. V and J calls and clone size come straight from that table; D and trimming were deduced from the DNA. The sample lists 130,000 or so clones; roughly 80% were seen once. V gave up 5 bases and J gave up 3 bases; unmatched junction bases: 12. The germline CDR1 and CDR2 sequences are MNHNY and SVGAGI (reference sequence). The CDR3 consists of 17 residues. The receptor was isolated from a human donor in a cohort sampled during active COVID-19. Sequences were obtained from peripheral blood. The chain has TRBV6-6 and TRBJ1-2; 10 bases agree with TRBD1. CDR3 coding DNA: TGTGCCAGCAGTCAAATGACAGGGGGCTTACAAGACTATGGCTACACCTTC. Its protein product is CASSQMTGGLQDYGYTF.